Listed below are T cell receptor beta chains from one sample, sequenced in a study of cytomegalovirus exposure and HLA in healthy donors. Clones were read by immunoSEQ multiplex PCR, and TCRdb kept only the in-frame ones, dropping some. The sample shows about 130,000 clones, roughly 70% of them seen only once. The sequenced sample consisted of PBMCs. The receptors stem from a young man in good health and CMV-seronegative. The CDR3 runs from the conserved cysteine through the conserved F or W. D genes are given only for firm matches. Clone size is shown for a subset of rows, as once, few, many or a class of expanded clone.

TRBD1 few TRBJ1-1 16 TRBV19 CASSIAADRVYTEAFF TGTGCCAGTAGTATAGCGGCGGACAGGGTGTACACTGAAGCTTTCTTT
. . TRBJ1-2 13 TRBV5-5 CASSPLRDYGYTF TGTGCCAGCAGCCCCCTCCGGGACTATGGCTACACCTTC
TRBD1 once TRBJ2-1 16 TRBV27 CASSLQGAIPYNEQFF TGTGCCAGCAGTTTACAGGGGGCCATACCGTACAATGAGCAGTTCTTC
. once TRBJ1-2 12 TRBV28 CASSLVRYGYTF TGTGCCAGCAGTTTAGTTCGGTATGGCTACACCTTC
. . TRBJ1-2 13 TRBV18 CASSLRTDYGYTF TGTGCCAGCTCCCTCCGGACAGACTATGGCTACACCTTC
. once TRBJ1-6 13 TRBV7-8 CASSQRTSGPLHF TGTGCCAGCAGCCAGCGGACGTCCGGACCCCTCCACTTT
. . TRBJ2-5 17 TRBV5-1 CASSSSLRVWAKETQYF TGCGCCAGCAGCTCCTCGCTGCGGGTGTGGGCTAAAGAGACCCAGTACTTC
. . TRBJ1-6 15 TRBV7-6 CASSLVASYNSPLHF TGTGCCAGCAGCTTAGTCGCCAGCTATAATTCACCCCTCCACTTT
TRBD1 . TRBJ2-3 15 TRBV19 CASSSLDRGTDTQYF TGTGCCAGTAGTAGTTTGGACAGGGGAACAGATACGCAGTATTTT
. few TRBJ1-1 14 TRBV19 CASTFQGRDTEAFF TGTGCCAGTACGTTCCAGGGTAGGGACACTGAAGCTTTCTTT
. . TRBJ1-2 16 TRBV4-3 CASSQVFSEGDYGYTF TGCGCCAGCAGCCAAGTCTTTTCAGAGGGGGACTATGGCTACACCTTC
. once TRBJ2-3 14 TRBV9 CASRRGSSTDTQYF TGTGCCAGTCGCCGGGGTTCTAGCACAGATACGCAGTATTTT
. . TRBJ2-3 14 TRBV6-5 CASSEEAPWDTQYF TGTGCCAGCAGTGAAGAGGCCCCATGGGATACGCAGTATTTT
TRBD1 once TRBJ1-5 17 TRBV5-6 CASSFGQGWYSNQPQHF TGTGCCAGCAGCTTCGGACAGGGGTGGTATAGCAATCAGCCCCAGCATTTT
. . TRBJ2-5 12 TRBV30 CAWSPRQETQYF TGTGCCTGGAGCCCTCGCCAAGAGACCCAGTACTTC
TRBD1 . TRBJ2-5 16 TRBV19 CASSPQGQVGGETQYF TGTGCCAGTAGTCCACAAGGACAGGTCGGTGGAGAGACCCAGTACTTC
. once TRBJ1-5 15 TRBV1 CTSSHIDRGNQPQHF TGCACCAGCAGCCATATAGACAGGGGCAATCAGCCCCAGCATTTT
TRBD1 . TRBJ2-3 15 TRBV6-1 CASTVRDRGTDTQYF TGTGCCAGCACCGTCCGGGACAGGGGCACAGATACGCAGTATTTT
. . TRBJ1-2 14 TRBV7-2 CASTLRGGAYGYTF TGTGCCAGCACCCTAAGGGGGGGGGCCTATGGCTACACCTTC
TRBD2 . TRBJ2-2 16 TRBV19 CASSSGERGRTGELFF TGTGCCAGTAGCAGTGGGGAGCGGGGCCGCACCGGGGAGCTGTTTTTT
. . TRBJ2-5 13 TRBV5-1 CASSSNRGETQYF TGCGCCAGCAGCTCCAACCGCGGAGAGACCCAGTACTTC
TRBD2 . TRBJ2-3 15 TRBV27 CASRQRGPLGDTQYF TGTGCCAGCAGGCAGCGGGGGCCGCTTGGAGATACGCAGTATTTT
. . TRBJ2-7 13 TRBV27 CATQGRGSYEQYF TGTGCCACCCAAGGGCGGGGAAGCTACGAGCAGTACTTC
TRBD2 . TRBJ2-3 16 TRBV4-1 CASSPRGSPITDTQYF TGCGCCAGCAGCCCACGCGGGAGTCCAATCACAGATACGCAGTATTTT
. . TRBJ2-7 14 TRBV11-1 CASSSGQTLYEQYF TGTGCCAGCAGCTCAGGACAGACCTTATACGAGCAGTACTTC
TRBD2 . TRBJ2-1 13 TRBV5-4 CALGLAGGDEQFF TGTGCTCTGGGACTAGCGGGGGGTGATGAGCAGTTCTTC
TRBD1 . TRBJ1-2 15 TRBV7-2 CASSVAGQGNYGYTF TGTGCCAGCAGCGTTGCGGGACAGGGGAACTATGGCTACACCTTC
TRBD1 . TRBJ1-2 15 TRBV5-6 CASSFGTGGDYGYTF TGTGCCAGCAGCTTTGGAACAGGGGGGGACTATGGCTACACCTTC
. . TRBJ1-5 15 TRBV2 CASSSSGGSNQPQHF TGTGCCAGCAGTTCCTCCGGGGGGAGCAATCAGCCCCAGCATTTT
TRBD2 . TRBJ2-1 13 TRBV7-9 CASSLSASGDAFF TGTGCCAGCAGCTTAAGCGCTAGCGGGGATGCGTTCTTC
TRBD1 once TRBJ1-5 17 TRBV7-8 CASSLPGQGYSNQPQHF TGTGCCAGCAGCTTACCGGGACAGGGGTATAGCAATCAGCCCCAGCATTTT
TRBD1 . TRBJ1-6 12 TRBV25-1 CASRDRGSPLHF TGTGCCAGCAGAGACAGGGGTTCACCCCTCCACTTT
TRBD2 . TRBJ2-5 17 TRBV9 CASSVKGGRGGRETQYF TGTGCCAGCAGCGTAAAGGGAGGGCGGGGGGGCCGAGAGACCCAGTACTTC
TRBD1 . TRBJ1-1 16 TRBV5-1 CASSLGTGGANTEAFF TGCGCCAGCAGCTTGGGGACAGGGGGCGCGAACACTGAAGCTTTCTTT
TRBD2 few TRBJ2-3 15 TRBV30 CAWSGGGGAQNTQYF TGTGCCTGGAGTGGGGGCGGGGGGGCCCAAAATACGCAGTATTTT
. . TRBJ1-1 15 TRBV28 CASSTDREMNTEAFF TGTGCCAGCAGTACCGACAGAGAAATGAACACTGAAGCTTTCTTT
. . TRBJ1-2 14 TRBV5-6 CASSLAGALYGYTF TGTGCCAGCAGCTTGGCTGGGGCCCTTTATGGCTACACCTTC
TRBD2 . TRBJ2-4 19 TRBV11-2 CASSLAGLVTSGGSRLQYF TGTGCCAGCAGCTTAGCGGGTCTCGTGACTAGCGGGGGGTCAAGGCTTCAGTACTTC
TRBD1 . TRBJ2-1 15 TRBV6-1 CASSHRDSSYNEQFF TGTGCCAGCAGTCACCGGGACAGTTCCTACAATGAGCAGTTCTTC
TRBD1 few TRBJ1-1 17 TRBV28 CASPPADRAELNTEAFF TGTGCCAGCCCCCCGGCCGACAGGGCAGAGTTGAACACTGAAGCTTTCTTT
TRBD1 . TRBJ1-3 20 TRBV10-1 CASSVRTRPGQGPGGNTIYF TGCGCCAGCAGTGTAAGGACCCGCCCCGGACAGGGTCCAGGAGGAAACACCATATATTTT
TRBD1 . TRBJ1-6 16 TRBV4-2 CASSQDPGTGSSPLHF TGTGCCAGCAGCCAAGATCCCGGGACAGGGAGTTCACCCCTCCACTTT